The clone carrying this TCR beta chain showed up just a few times. The data stem from a study of cytomegalovirus exposure and HLA in healthy donors. Across the study: Around 78 million unique TCRs, all from HLA-typed donors, were included in an early release of the data.

In the PCR, 60 Vbeta and 13 Jbeta primers were used. This table comes from immunoSEQ multiplex PCR, and its TCRdb copy is limited to in-frame clones, with some not included. The sample has around 140,000 clones; approximately 74% are singletons. The V end was cut by 1 base, the J end by 6 bases, with 19 bases between. This CDR3 has 16 residues. The V gene's germline CDR1 is SGHKS and CDR2 YYEKEE (reference sequence). The sample taken for sequencing was PBMCs. This sequence was found in a male donor in good health and CMV-seronegative. V is TRBV5-5 and J is TRBJ1-2; possibly TRBD1 for D (6 bases). CDR3 nucleotides: TGTGCCAGCAGCTTGTCTCGGGACATCCTCGGGAATGGCTACACCTTC. It specifies CASSLSRDILGNGYTF.